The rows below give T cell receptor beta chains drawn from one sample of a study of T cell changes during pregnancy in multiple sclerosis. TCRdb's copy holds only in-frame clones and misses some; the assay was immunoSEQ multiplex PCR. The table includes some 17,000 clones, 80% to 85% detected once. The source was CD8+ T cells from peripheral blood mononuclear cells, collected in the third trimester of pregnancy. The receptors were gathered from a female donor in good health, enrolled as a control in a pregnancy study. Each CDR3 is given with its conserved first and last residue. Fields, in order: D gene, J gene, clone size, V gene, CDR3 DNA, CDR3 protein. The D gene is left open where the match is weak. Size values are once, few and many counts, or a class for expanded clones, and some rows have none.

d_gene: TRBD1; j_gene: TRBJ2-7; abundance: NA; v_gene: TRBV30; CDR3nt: TGTGCCTGGAGTGAGACAGGGGTCGAGCAGTACTTC; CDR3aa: CAWSETGVEQYF
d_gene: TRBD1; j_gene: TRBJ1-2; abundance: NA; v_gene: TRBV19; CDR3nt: TGTGCCAGTAGTCCAGGCCTCCGGGACAGCCGGGCCTATGGCTACACCTTC; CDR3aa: CASSPGLRDSRAYGYTF
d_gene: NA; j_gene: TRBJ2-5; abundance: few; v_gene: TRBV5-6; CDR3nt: TGTGCCAGCTACAACGAGGACAGACAAGAGACCCAGTACTTC; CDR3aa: CASYNEDRQETQYF
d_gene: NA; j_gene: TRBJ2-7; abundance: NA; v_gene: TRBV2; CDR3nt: TGTGCCAGCAGTGAAGTTAACTACGAGCAGTACTTC; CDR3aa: CASSEVNYEQYF
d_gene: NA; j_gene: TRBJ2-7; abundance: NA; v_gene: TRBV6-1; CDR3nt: TGTGCCAGCATGGCCAGGGTGGCTGACGAGCAGTACTTC; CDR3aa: CASMARVADEQYF
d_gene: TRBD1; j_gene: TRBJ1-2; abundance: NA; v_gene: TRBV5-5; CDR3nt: TGTGCCAGCAGCTTTACAGGGGGAGATAACTATGGCTACACCTTC; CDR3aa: CASSFTGGDNYGYTF
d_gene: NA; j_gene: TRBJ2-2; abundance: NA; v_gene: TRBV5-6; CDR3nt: TGTGCCAGCAGCGGAGGGGAGGCCGGGGAGCTGTTTTTT; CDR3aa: CASSGGEAGELFF
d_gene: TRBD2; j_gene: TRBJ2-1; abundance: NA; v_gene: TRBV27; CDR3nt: TGTGCCAGCAGTCCCATCGCGGGAGTCCAATCCTCCTACAATGAGCAGTTCTTC; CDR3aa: CASSPIAGVQSSYNEQFF
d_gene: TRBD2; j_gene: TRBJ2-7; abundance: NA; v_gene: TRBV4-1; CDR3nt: TGCGCCAGCAGCCAAAATCCCTCGGGAGGGCTCGACGAGCAGTACTTC; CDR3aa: CASSQNPSGGLDEQYF
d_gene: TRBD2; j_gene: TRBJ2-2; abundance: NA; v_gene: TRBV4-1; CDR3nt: TGCGCCAGCAGCCAAGATCTGCTAGCGGAGACCACCGGGGAGCTGTTTTTT; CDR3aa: CASSQDLLAETTGELFF
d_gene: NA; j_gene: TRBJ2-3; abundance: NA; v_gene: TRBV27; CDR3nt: TGTGCCAGCAGTATCCGGGACTCCACAGATACGCAGTATTTT; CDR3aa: CASSIRDSTDTQYF
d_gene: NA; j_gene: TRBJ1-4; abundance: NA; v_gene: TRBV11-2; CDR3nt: TGTGCCAGCAGCTTAAAGGCGAGGGCTGCAACTAATGAAAAACTGTTTTTT; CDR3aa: CASSLKARAATNEKLFF
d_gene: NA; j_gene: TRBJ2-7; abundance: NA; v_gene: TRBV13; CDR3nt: TGTGCCAGCAGCCCTATGGACGGGAACTACGAGCAGTACTTC; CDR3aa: CASSPMDGNYEQYF
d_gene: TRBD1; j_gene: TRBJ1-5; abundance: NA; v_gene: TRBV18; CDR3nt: TGTGCCAGCTCACCGACAGGGTCGAGCAATCAGCCCCAGCATTTT; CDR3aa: CASSPTGSSNQPQHF
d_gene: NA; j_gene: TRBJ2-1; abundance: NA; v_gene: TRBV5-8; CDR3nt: TGTGCCAGCAGCTTGATGGCGGAGCCCTACAATGAGCAGTTCTTC; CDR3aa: CASSLMAEPYNEQFF
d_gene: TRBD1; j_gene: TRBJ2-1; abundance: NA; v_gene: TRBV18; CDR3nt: TGTGCCAGCTCACCCACAGGGGTGGGAAACAATGAGCAGTTCTTC; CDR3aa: CASSPTGVGNNEQFF
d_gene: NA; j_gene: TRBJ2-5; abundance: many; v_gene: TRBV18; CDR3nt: TGTGCCAGCTCACCCTACCAAGAGACCCAGTACTTC; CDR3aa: CASSPYQETQYF
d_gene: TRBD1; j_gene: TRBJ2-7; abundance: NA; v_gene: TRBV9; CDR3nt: TGTGCCAGCAGCGGTTCCGGGACAGACGCCTACGAGCAGTACTTC; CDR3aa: CASSGSGTDAYEQYF
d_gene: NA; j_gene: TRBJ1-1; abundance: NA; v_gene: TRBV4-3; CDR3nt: TGCGCCAGCAGCCTAGGGGTGGAAGGAACTGAAGCTTTCTTT; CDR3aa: CASSLGVEGTEAFF
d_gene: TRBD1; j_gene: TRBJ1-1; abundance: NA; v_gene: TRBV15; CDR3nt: TGTGCCACCAGCGGCAGGGGGCTGAACACTGAAGCTTTCTTT; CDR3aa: CATSGRGLNTEAFF
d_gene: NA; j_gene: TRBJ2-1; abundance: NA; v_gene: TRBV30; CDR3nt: TGTGCCCATGGGGCGAGGCACAATGAGCAGTTCTTC; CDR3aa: CAHGARHNEQFF
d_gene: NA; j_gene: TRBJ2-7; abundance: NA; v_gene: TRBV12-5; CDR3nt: TGTGCTAGTGGTTTAACAGGAGGGATCCACGAGCAGTACTTC; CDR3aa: CASGLTGGIHEQYF
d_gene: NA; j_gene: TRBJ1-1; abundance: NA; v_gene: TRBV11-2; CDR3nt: TGTGCCAGCAGCGCAACCGGGACACAGGGCCTGAACACTGAAGCTTTCTTT; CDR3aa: CASSATGTQGLNTEAFF
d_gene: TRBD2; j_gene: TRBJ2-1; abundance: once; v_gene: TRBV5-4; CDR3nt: TGTGCCAGCAGCGGGGGACTAGCGACTTACTCCTACAATGAGCAGTTCTTC; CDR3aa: CASSGGLATYSYNEQFF
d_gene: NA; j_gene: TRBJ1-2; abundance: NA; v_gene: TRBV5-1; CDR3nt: TGCGCCAGCAGCCCTGGTAGTTTAAACTATGGCTACACCTTC; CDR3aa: CASSPGSLNYGYTF
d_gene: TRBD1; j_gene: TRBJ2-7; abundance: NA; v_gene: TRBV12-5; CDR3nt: TGTGCTAGTGGTTCGGACAGGGTGGGCGAGCAGTACTTC; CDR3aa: CASGSDRVGEQYF
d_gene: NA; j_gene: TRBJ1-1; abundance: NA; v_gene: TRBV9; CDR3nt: TGTGCCAGCAGCGTAGGACAGCCGGGTACTGAAGCTTTCTTT; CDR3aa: CASSVGQPGTEAFF
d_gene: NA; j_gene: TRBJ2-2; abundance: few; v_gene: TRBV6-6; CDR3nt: TGTGCCAGCAGTTATGGGCACACCGGGGAGCTGTTTTTT; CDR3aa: CASSYGHTGELFF
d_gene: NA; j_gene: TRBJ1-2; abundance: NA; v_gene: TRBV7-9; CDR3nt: TGTGCCAGCAGCCCAAGCAGTTGGGTGAGTCCCAGGGGCTATGGCTACACCTTC; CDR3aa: CASSPSSWVSPRGYGYTF
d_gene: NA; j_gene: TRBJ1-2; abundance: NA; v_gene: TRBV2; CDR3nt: TGTGCCAGCAGTGAGGCTTCAGGGGTCTTCGACACCTTC; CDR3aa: CASSEASGVFDTF
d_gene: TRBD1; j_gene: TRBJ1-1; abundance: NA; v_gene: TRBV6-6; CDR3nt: TGTGCCAGCAGTACCCGGGACAGGGTAGCTGAAGCTTTCTTT; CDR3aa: CASSTRDRVAEAFF
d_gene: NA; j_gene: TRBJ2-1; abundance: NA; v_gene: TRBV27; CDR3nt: TGTGCCAGCAGTTTATCGTACAGCTCCTACAATGAGCAGTTCTTC; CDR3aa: CASSLSYSSYNEQFF
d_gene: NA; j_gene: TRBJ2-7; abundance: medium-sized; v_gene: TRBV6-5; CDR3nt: TGTGCCAGCAGTTCGGGGGACTTGGACGAGCAGTACTTC; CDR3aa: CASSSGDLDEQYF
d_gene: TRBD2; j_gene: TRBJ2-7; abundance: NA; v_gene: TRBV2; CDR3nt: TGTGCCAGTTTTAGCGGGAGTCTGTACGAGCAGTACTTC; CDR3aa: CASFSGSLYEQYF
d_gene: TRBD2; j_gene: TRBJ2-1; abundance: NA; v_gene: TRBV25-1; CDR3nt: TGTGCCAGCAGAGCGGGGGGGGAGCAGTTCTTC; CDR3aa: CASRAGGEQFF
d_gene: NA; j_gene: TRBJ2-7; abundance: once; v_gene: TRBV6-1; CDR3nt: TGTGCCAGCAGTGAAATAGGACACGAAGCCCCCTACGAGCAGTACTTC; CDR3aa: CASSEIGHEAPYEQYF
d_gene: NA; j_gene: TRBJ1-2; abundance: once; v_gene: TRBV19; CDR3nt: TGTGCCAGTAGTATCCCCGGACAGACTACGGGAGGCTACACCTTC; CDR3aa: CASSIPGQTTGGYTF
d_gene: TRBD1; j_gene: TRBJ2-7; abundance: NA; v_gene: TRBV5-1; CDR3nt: TGCGCCAGCAGTCTAGAGATCAGGGGGCTTGGCGAGCAGTACTTC; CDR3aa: CASSLEIRGLGEQYF
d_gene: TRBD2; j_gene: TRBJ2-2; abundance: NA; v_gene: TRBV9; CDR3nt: TGTGCCAGCAGCCGACTAGCGGAAGCTCCCTTTATCAACACCGGGGAGCTGTTTTTT; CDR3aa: CASSRLAEAPFINTGELFF
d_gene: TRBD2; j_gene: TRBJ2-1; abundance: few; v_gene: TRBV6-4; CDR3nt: TGTGCCAGCAGTGACTCAGCGGGAGGGAGCAATGAGCAGTTCTTC; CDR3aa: CASSDSAGGSNEQFF
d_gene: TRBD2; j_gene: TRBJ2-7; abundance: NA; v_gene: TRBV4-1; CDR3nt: TGCGCCAGCAGCCGACTAGCGGGGGGGCCCTACGAGCAGTACTTC; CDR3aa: CASSRLAGGPYEQYF
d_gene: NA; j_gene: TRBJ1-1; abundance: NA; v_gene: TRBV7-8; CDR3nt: TGTGCCAGCAGCTTATCGGGGAACACTGAAGCTTTCTTT; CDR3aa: CASSLSGNTEAFF
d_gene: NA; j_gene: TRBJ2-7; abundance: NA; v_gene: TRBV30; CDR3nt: TGTGCCTGGAAGCCAGGGGGGTACGAGCAGTACTTC; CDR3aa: CAWKPGGYEQYF
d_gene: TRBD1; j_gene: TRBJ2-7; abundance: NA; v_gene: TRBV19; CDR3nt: TGTGCCAGTAGTTATGGACAGGGAGGCGGCGAGCAGTACTTC; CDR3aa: CASSYGQGGGEQYF
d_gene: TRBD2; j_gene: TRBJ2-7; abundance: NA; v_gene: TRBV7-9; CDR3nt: TGTGCCAGCAGCTCCGGGACTAGTATCGAGCAGTACTTC; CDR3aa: CASSSGTSIEQYF
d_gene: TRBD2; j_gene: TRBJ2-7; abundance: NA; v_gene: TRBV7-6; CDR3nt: TGTGCCAGCAGCCAAGCGGGGGGGCTAAAGTACGAGCAGTACTTC; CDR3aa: CASSQAGGLKYEQYF